These T cell receptor beta chains were read from a single sample in a study of CD8+ T cells in alopecia areata. Sequenced by immunoSEQ multiplex PCR; TCRdb stores in-frame clones only, minus some. The sample includes 110,000 or so clones, approximately 58% seen only once; the top ten take around 2.8%. Sequencing was done on a sample of CD4+ T cells sorted from blood. The receptors derive from a human donor in good health. CDR3s include the opening cysteine and the closing phenylalanine or tryptophan. D genes are given only for firm matches. The size field is filled for only some rows; it gives once, few, many or a size class.

>13|.|.|TRBJ2-5|TRBV29-1
TGCAGCGTTGAAAAGGGGGGTCAAGAGACCCAGTACTTC
CSVEKGGQETQYF
>15|few|TRBD1|TRBJ1-1|TRBV30
TGTGCCTGGAGACAGGGGAAGGGGATGAACACTGAAGCTTTCTTT
CAWRQGKGMNTEAFF
>15|.|.|TRBJ1-1|TRBV4-1
TGCGCCAGCAGCCTATTTTGGGGTTTCGACACTGAAGCTTTCTTT
CASSLFWGFDTEAFF
>11|.|.|TRBJ1-1|TRBV5-4
TGTGCCAGCAGCGCCGATACTGAAGCTTTCTTT
CASSADTEAFF
>14|few|.|TRBJ2-7|TRBV21-1
TGTGCCAGCTACCGTGGGGAGACCGCCTACGAGCAGTACTTC
CASYRGETAYEQYF
>18|.|TRBD1|TRBJ2-2|TRBV27
TGTGCCAGCAGTTTACGGGCCGACAGGGGCTTTGTTACCGGGGAGCTGTTTTTT
CASSLRADRGFVTGELFF
>12|few|TRBD2|TRBJ2-1|TRBV30
TGTGCCCTTTCAGGGAGGGCAATTGAGCAGTTCTTC
CALSGRAIEQFF
>13|.|.|TRBJ2-7|TRBV30
TGTGCCTGGAGTGCACAGACTTCCTACGAGCAGTACTTC
CAWSAQTSYEQYF
>15|few|.|TRBJ2-6|TRBV19
TGTGCCAGTAGTTTTCGGGGCGCGGGGGCCAACGTCCTGACTTTC
CASSFRGAGANVLTF
>13|.|TRBD1|TRBJ1-1|TRBV29-1
TGCAGCGTTGGACAGGGGGTGGACACTGAAGCTTTCTTT
CSVGQGVDTEAFF
>17|once|.|TRBJ2-1|TRBV15
TGTGCCACCAGCAGAGATCCCAAGGCCCCGAGGACGGGTGAGCAGTTCTTC
CATSRDPKAPRTGEQFF
>15|few|.|TRBJ2-3|TRBV6-6
TGTGCCAGCAGTTACATAGGGGGGTCGAAAGATACGCAGTATTTT
CASSYIGGSKDTQYF
>15|once|TRBD2|TRBJ2-2|TRBV5-1
TGCGCCAGCAAATTAACTAGCGAAAACACCGGGGAGCTGTTTTTT
CASKLTSENTGELFF
>14|once|.|TRBJ2-4|TRBV7-8
TGTGCCAGCAGCTTCACGGGGGCCAAAAACATTCAGTACTTC
CASSFTGAKNIQYF
>13|.|TRBD1|TRBJ1-2|TRBV10-2
TGCGCCAGCAGTGAGTGGACAGGCCTTGGCTACACCTTC
CASSEWTGLGYTF
>12|.|TRBD1|TRBJ1-2|TRBV6-5
TGTGCCAGCAGAACGGACAGGGGGATTGACACCTTC
CASRTDRGIDTF
>17|.|TRBD2|TRBJ2-1|TRBV5-1
TGCGCCAGCAGCCTCTCGACTAGCGGGGTTCCCTACAATGAGCAGTTCTTC
CASSLSTSGVPYNEQFF
>10|.|.|TRBJ1-1|TRBV29-1
TGCAGCGTTGGAGACACTGAAGCTTTCTTT
CSVGDTEAFF
>13|.|.|TRBJ1-6|TRBV30
TGTGCCTGGAGTGAGAAGGGCGGGTCACCCCTCCACTTT
CAWSEKGGSPLHF
>12|.|.|TRBJ1-6|TRBV6-5
TGTGCCAGCAGTGACCTTAATTCACCCCTCCACTTT
CASSDLNSPLHF
>16|.|.|TRBJ1-1|TRBV5-4
TGTGCCAGCAGCCCAGGGGCTGGTTACGCGAACACTGAAGCTTTCTTT
CASSPGAGYANTEAFF
>10|few|.|TRBJ1-1|TRBV30
TGTGCCTGGGAAAGACGGGCTGCAGGCTTT
CAWERRAAGF
>14|.|.|TRBJ2-4|TRBV25-1
TGTGCCACCTCTCCCCGGGACACAAAAAACATTCAGTACTTC
CATSPRDTKNIQYF
>17|few|.|TRBJ2-3|TRBV5-4
TGTGCCAGCAGCTCCAGGAAACAGGGAAGGGGCACAGATACGCAGTATTTT
CASSSRKQGRGTDTQYF